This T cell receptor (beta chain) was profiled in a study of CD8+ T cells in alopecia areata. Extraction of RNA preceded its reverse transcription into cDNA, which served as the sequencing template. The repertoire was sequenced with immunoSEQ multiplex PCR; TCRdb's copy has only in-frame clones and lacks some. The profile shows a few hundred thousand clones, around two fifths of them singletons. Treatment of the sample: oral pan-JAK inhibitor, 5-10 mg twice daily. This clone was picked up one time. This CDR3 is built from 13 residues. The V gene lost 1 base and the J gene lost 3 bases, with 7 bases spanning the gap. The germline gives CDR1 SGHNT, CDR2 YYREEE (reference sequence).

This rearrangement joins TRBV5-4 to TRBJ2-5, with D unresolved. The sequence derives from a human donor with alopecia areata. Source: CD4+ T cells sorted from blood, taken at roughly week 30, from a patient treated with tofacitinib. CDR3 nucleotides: TGTGCCAGCAGCTTGAAAGACGAAGAGACCCAGTACTTC. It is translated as CASSLKDEETQYF.